These 28 T cell receptor beta chains originate from one sample sequenced in a study of T cells in Graves' hyperthyroidism and ophthalmopathy (dated by TCRdb to about 2019). To prepare the library, multiplex PCR was applied. The run used an Illumina HiSeq 2000. The TCR beta CDR3 regions were amplified from the RNA transcripts. A first-round RT-PCR of the TCR CDR3 used the HTBI primer set with the Qiagen OneStep RT-PCR kit. TCRdb handled the public reads itself, with Q25 trimming in fastp and clone calling in MiXCR, and kept productive beta chains. Identical CDR3 protein sequences are pooled into one entry, listed with their most common genes and DNA. This sample is represented by around 530,000 distinct CDR3 sequences; 17% of them were singletons. The ten largest clones take up roughly a sixth of the sample. Sequencing input: blood. Receptors originate from a woman under 30 with Graves' ophthalmopathy.

The chain links TRBV10-3 to TRBJ2-7; tentatively, D is TRBD2 (6 bases). The V end lost 0 bases, the J end lost 1 base, and 10 bases lay between the germline ends. The CDR3 is 15 residues long. CDR1 is ENHRY, CDR2 SYGVKD, per germline. The CDR3 sequence is CAISESEGLSYEQYF. DNA for the CDR3: TGTGCCATCAGTGAGTCGGAGGGATTGTCCTACGAGCAGTACTTC.

This clonotype was counted only a few times. This chain links TRBV6-1 with TRBJ1-1; 11 nucleotides align to TRBD1. Germline V lookup: CDR1 MNHNS, CDR2 SASEGT. J was trimmed by 1 base and V by 4 bases; bases with no gene match: 2. The CDR3 covers 15 residues. The CDR3 loop is CASSGTGGENTEAFF. The CDR3 DNA sequence: TGTGCCAGCAGTGGGACAGGGGGCGAGAACACTGAAGCTTTCTTT.

This clonotype was seen many times. The CDR3, as DNA: TGTGCCTTCCAGCGCGGCGAGGTCAGCTCCTACAATGAGCAGTTCTTC. This gives the protein CAFQRGEVSSYNEQFF. The V and J genes are TRBV30 and TRBJ2-1; D ambiguous. V was cut by 7 bases and J by 0 bases, with 19 bases left in between. This CDR3 is built from 16 residues. Germline CDR1 and CDR2: GTSNPN and SVGIG (reference sequence).

This clonotype was seen at least ten times. V gene TRBV20-1 combines with J gene TRBJ2-1, with 12 bases aligning to TRBD2. The germline V gene has CDR1 DFQATT and CDR2 SNEGSKA (reference sequence). J was trimmed by 6 bases and V by 6 bases; bases with no gene match: 9. CDR3 length equals 15 residues. The CDR3 spells CSALRPSGRGNEQFF. CDR3 sequence (DNA): TGCAGTGCGCTTCGTCCTAGCGGGAGGGGCAATGAGCAGTTCTTC.

This clonotype was seen many times. The chain employs TRBV7-9 and TRBJ2-1; 7 nucleotides line up with TRBD1. V trimming: 5 bases; J trimming: 9 bases; junction bases outside the gene matches: 7. CDR1 is SEHNR and CDR2 is FQNEAQ in the germline V gene (reference sequence). The length of the CDR3 is 13 residues. The CDR3 DNA sequence: TGTGCCAGCAGCATTGACAGGGCGGGTGAGCAGTTCTTC. It yields the protein CASSIDRAGEQFF. The whole variable domain, remainder taken from reference TRBV7-9 and TRBJ2-1, is DTGVSQNPRHKITKRGQNVTFRCDPISEHNRLYWYRQTLGQGPEFLTYFQNEAQLEKSRLLSDRFSAERPKGSFSTLEIQRTEQGDSAMYLCASSIDRAGEQFFGPGTRLTVL.

This clonotype was counted many times. This chain uses TRBV29-1 with TRBJ2-7; TRBD2 aligns across 11 bases. J lost 4 bases, V lost 7 bases, and 3 bases had no gene match. This CDR3 is 12 amino acids long. Germline V gene sequence: CDR1 SQVTM, CDR2 ANQGSEA. The CDR3 coding sequence is TGCAGCGCACTAGCGGGAGTGTACGAGCAGTACTTC. Encoded protein: CSALAGVYEQYF.

Ten or more counts support this clonotype. V gene TRBV5-1 combines with J gene TRBJ2-4; TRBD1 agrees at 8 bases. Germline CDR1 SGHRS, CDR2 YFSETQ. This CDR3 is 17 amino acids long. Trimming removed 3 bases from V and 2 bases from J; junction bases left unmatched: 10. Here the CDR3 reads CASSSGQGAKSKNIQYF. The CDR3 region has the DNA TGCGCCAGCAGCTCCGGGCAGGGGGCGAAATCCAAAAACATTCAGTACTTC.

This clonotype was observed a handful of times. This chain connects TRBV7-2 to TRBJ1-6; D not resolved. V was clipped by 5 bases and J by 5 bases, with 13 bases between them. Per germline, CDR1 SGHTA and CDR2 FQGNSA. The CDR3 is 15 amino acids. The CDR3 nucleotides are TGTGCCAGCAGCGACCTGTTGAGGGATAATTCACCCCTCCACTTT. This codes for CASSDLLRDNSPLHF. Looking up the rest from reference TRBV7-2 and TRBJ1-6 gives the full variable domain: GAGVSQSPSNKVTEKGKDVELRCDPISGHTALYWYRQSLGQGLEFLIYFQGNSAPDKSGLPSDRFSAERTGGSVSTLTIQRTQQEDSAVYLCASSDLLRDNSPLHFGNGTRLTVT.

On this clonotype: Since no conserved phenylalanine or tryptophan closes the CDR3, a read error is the likely cause. The gene calls are TRBV12-3 or TRBV12-4 and TRBJ1-3; possible D gene TRBD1, 5 bases. V was clipped by 6 bases and J by 2 bases, with 14 bases between them. This CDR3 region has 15 residues. CDR3 residues: CASSPDRGPGNTIYS. CDR3 coding DNA: TGTGCCAGCAGCCCTGACAGAGGACCTGGAAACACCATATATTCT.

This chain uses TRBV11-2 with TRBJ2-2, with 8 nucleotides matching TRBD2. This CDR3 region has 16 residues. V trimming: 7 bases; J trimming: 1 base; junction bases outside the gene matches: 8. Germline V gene lookup returns CDR1 SGHAT and CDR2 FQNNGV. The CDR3 DNA follows: TGTGCCAGCATCAACGTCCTAGCGGGGAACACCGGGGAGCTGTTTTTT. Translation gives CASINVLAGNTGELFF.

Ten or more counts support this clonotype. The rearrangement joins TRBV30 to TRBJ2-1; TRBD2 agrees at 8 bases. The trim removed 0 bases at V and 3 bases at J, leaving 10 bases unmatched. Germline loops: CDR1 GTSNPN, CDR2 SVGIG (reference sequence). This CDR3 contains 17 residues. CDR3 DNA: TGTGCCTGGAGTGTATCGGGGACTAGAAGCGGCTACAATGAGCAGTTCTTC. Residues: CAWSVSGTRSGYNEQFF.

This clonotype occurred many times. The chain recombines TRBV6-2 or TRBV6-3 with TRBJ2-7; 10 positions match TRBD2. V was pared by 0 bases and J by 0 bases, with 2 bases of the junction left unmatched. This CDR3 contains 16 residues. CDR1 is MNHEY and CDR2 is SVGEGT in the germline V gene. The CDR3 sequence is CASSYSSGRASYEQYF. CDR3 bases: TGTGCCAGCAGTTACTCGAGCGGGAGGGCCTCCTACGAGCAGTACTTC.

This clonotype has just a few counts. The chain has TRBV20-1 and TRBJ2-1, with TRBD2 matching 13 bases. The CDR3 consists of 15 residues. Germline CDR1 and CDR2: DFQATT and SNEGSKA (reference sequence). Trimming at V came to 4 bases and at J to 10 bases, leaving 10 bases not matched to a gene. The CDR3 coding sequence is TGCAGTGCTACGATGGGACTAGCGGGAACGGGGGAGCAGTTCTTC. It yields the protein CSATMGLAGTGEQFF.

This rearrangement joins TRBV24-1 to TRBJ2-1, with TRBD2 matching over 8 bases. The CDR3 contains 14 residues. Germline V lookup: CDR1 KGHDR, CDR2 SFDVKD. The trim removed 3 bases at V and 6 bases at J, leaving 3 bases unmatched. CDR3: CATSDRGGVNEQFF. In DNA form, the CDR3 reads TGTGCCACCAGTGATCGGGGGGGGGTCAATGAGCAGTTCTTC.

The chain recombines TRBV20-1 with TRBJ2-7; D not resolved. V shed 2 bases and J shed 1 base, with 12 bases lying between them. Per the germline V gene, CDR1 is DFQATT and CDR2 is SNEGSKA (reference sequence). The CDR3 covers 14 residues. The CDR3 DNA follows: TGCAGTGCTAGACTGACCGGGCCTTCCTACGAGCAGTACTTC. Amino acid sequence: CSARLTGPSYEQYF.

This clonotype showed up just a few times. The V and J genes are TRBV28 and TRBJ1-5, with D possibly matching TRBD1 (6 bases). V was clipped by 7 bases and J by 7 bases, with 23 bases between them. Germline values: CDR1 MDHEN, CDR2 SYDVKM. The CDR3 has 16 amino acids. CDR3 sequence: CASKSFRFRGAQPQHF. DNA of the CDR3: TGTGCCAGCAAGTCGTTTCGGTTTCGGGGGGCGCAGCCCCAGCATTTT. The variable domain in full, completed from reference TRBV28 and TRBJ1-5, reads DVKVTQSSRYLVKRTGEKVFLECVQDMDHENMFWYRQDPGLGLRLIYFSYDVKMKEKGDIPEGYSVSREKKERFSLILESASTNQTSMYLCASKSFRFRGAQPQHFGDGTRLSIL.

As regards this clonotype: With a much larger clone just one base away, this may be a read error. The genes are TRBV11-2 and TRBJ2-5; tentative D call: TRBD1 (6 bases). V was cut by 5 bases and J by 7 bases, with 17 bases left in between. The V gene's germline CDR1 is SGHAT and CDR2 FQNNGV. The CDR3 length is 14 residues. Here the CDR3 reads CASSQGTEAGTQYF. CDR3 DNA sequence: TGTGCCAGCAGCCAGGGGACCGAGGCAGGGACCCAGTACTTC.

This sequence joins TRBV30 and TRBJ1-3, with TRBD1 matching 9 bases. Germline V gene data show CDR1 as GTSNPN and CDR2 as SVGIG (reference sequence). CDR3 size: 16 residues. Unmatched junction bases numbered 6, after V lost 1 base and J lost 2 bases. CDR3: CAWSAGTGRPGNTIYF. For the CDR3, the DNA is TGTGCCTGGAGTGCGGGGACAGGGAGACCTGGAAACACCATATATTTT.

This clonotype showed up many times. The chain combines TRBV11-2 with TRBJ2-1, with D unresolved. The CDR3 has 15 amino acids. Germline V gives CDR1 SGHAT, CDR2 FQNNGV. V lost 1 base, J lost 0 bases, and 7 bases lay in between. Written as DNA, the CDR3 is TGTGCCAGCAGCTTAGCGAGCAACTCCTACAATGAGCAGTTCTTC. Amino acid sequence: CASSLASNSYNEQFF. Looking up the rest from reference TRBV11-2 and TRBJ2-1 gives the full variable domain: EAGVAQSPRYKIIEKRQSVAFWCNPISGHATLYWYQQILGQGPKLLIQFQNNGVVDDSQLPKDRFSAERLKGVDSTLKIQPAKLEDSAVYLCASSLASNSYNEQFFGPGTRLTVL.

With regard to this clonotype: This may come from a read error, since a much larger clone is one base off. No conserved phenylalanine or tryptophan is present at the end of the CDR3, so a read error is the likely explanation. This rearrangement joins TRBV6-9 to TRBJ1-1; possibly TRBD1 for D (5 bases). The germline V gene encodes CDR1 MNHGY and CDR2 SVAAGI. V was trimmed by 3 bases and J by 4 bases, leaving 12 bases between them. CDR3 length: 14 residues. The CDR3 spells CASSYDSGGTEAFV. The CDR3 DNA reads as TGTGCCAGCAGTTACGACTCTGGGGGCACTGAAGCTTTCGTT.

The sample holds many counts of this clonotype. The chain has TRBV27 and TRBJ2-7, with 7 bases that match TRBD2. The germline V gene has CDR1 MNHEY and CDR2 SMNVEV (reference sequence). V lost 6 bases, J lost 0 bases, and 8 bases stayed unmatched. The CDR3 sequence is 15 residues long. CDR3 DNA: TGTGCCAGCAGGCTAGCCAGGACTAGCTCCTACGAGCAGTACTTC. Translating gives CASRLARTSSYEQYF.

This clonotype was detected only a few times. This chain's CDR3 is CASSPTSEREGPYTQYF. DNA for the CDR3: TGTGCCAGCAGTCCAACCTCTGAGCGGGAGGGTCCCTATACGCAGTATTTT. This chain links TRBV12-3 or TRBV12-4 with TRBJ2-3; TRBD2 matches at 10 bases. The CDR3 is 17 residues long. V lost 5 bases, J lost 7 bases, and 15 bases stayed unmatched.

This clonotype was found many times. The chain employs TRBV29-1 and TRBJ2-1; tentative D call: TRBD2 (5 bases). The CDR3 contains 13 residues. From germline, CDR1 is SQVTM and CDR2 ANQGSEA. The V and J ends lost 1 base and 4 bases respectively, with 8 bases between them. The CDR3 nucleotides read TGCAGCGTTGAAGGGCCGGGGTACAATGAGCAGTTCTTC. Translation: CSVEGPGYNEQFF.

About this clonotype: The junction differs from germline at one of its ends, possibly a read error. The genes are TRBV6-1 and TRBJ2-1; 13 bases map to TRBD2. The germline gives CDR1 MNHNS, CDR2 SASEGT. The CDR3 spans 14 residues. The DNA for the CDR3 is TGTGCCAGTAGTGCGGGACTAGCGGGGTCTGAGCAGTTCTTC. Protein sequence: CASSAGLAGSEQFF.

The sample holds a few counts of this clonotype. V is TRBV5-4 and J is TRBJ2-1, with 8 bases identical to TRBD1. V lost 4 bases and J lost 8; bases outside the gene matches: 8. This CDR3 spans 14 amino acids. Germline V gene data show CDR1 as SGHNT and CDR2 as YYREEE (reference sequence). Here the CDR3 DNA reads TGTGCCAGCAGCCCCGGGACAGGTCCTTATGAGCAGTTCTTC. Translation gives CASSPGTGPYEQFF.

This clonotype was seen repeatedly, ten times or more. This chain connects TRBV7-9 to TRBJ2-7; 9 bases are shared with TRBD1. V was clipped by 11 bases and J by 4 bases; unmatched bases: 9. Germline CDR1 is SEHNR and CDR2 is FQNEAQ (reference sequence). The CDR3 sequence is 13 residues long. The CDR3 is CAAAGTGFYEQYF. Written as DNA, the CDR3 is TGTGCCGCAGCCGGGACAGGGTTTTACGAGCAGTACTTC.

This clonotype was detected a few times. This clone may be a read error of a much larger clone one base away. The rearrangement uses TRBV20-1 and TRBJ2-1, with 10 bases matching TRBD1. V trimming: 5 bases; J trimming: 9 bases; junction bases outside the gene matches: 10. Germline values: CDR1 DFQATT, CDR2 SNEGSKA (reference sequence). The CDR3 length is 14 residues. As DNA, the CDR3 is TGCAGTGCTTTCGTGGGGACAGGGGTAAGTGAGCAGTTCTTC. This encodes CSAFVGTGVSEQFF.

The chain couples TRBV9 to TRBJ2-5, with D possibly matching TRBD2 (5 bases). Germline CDR1 SGDLS, CDR2 YYNGEE. The CDR3 is 15 amino acids. Trimming left V 0 bases short and J 0 bases short, with 9 bases between. The CDR3 loop reads CASSVEGGDQETQYF. The CDR3 DNA is TGTGCCAGCAGCGTAGAAGGAGGCGACCAAGAGACCCAGTACTTC.